This is a list of T cell receptor beta chains from one sample in a study of T cells in Graves' hyperthyroidism and ophthalmopathy. TCRdb recomputed calls from the multiplex PCR reads with MiXCR, one row per CDR3 protein. The sample records fewer than 800,000 distinct CDR3 sequences, 15% to 20% being singletons. The sample was blood. The receptor source for this set is a man younger than 30 with Graves' hyperthyroidism. Each CDR3 is given with its conserved first and last residue. D genes are given only for firm matches. The size entry is marked missing in some rows and otherwise reads once, few, many or a size class.

j_gene,d_gene,v_gene,abundance,CDR3nt,CDR3aa
TRBJ1-1,NA,TRBV20-1,many,TGCAGTGCTACCACGCCAGGGAACACTGAAGCTTTCTTT,CSATTPGNTEAFF
TRBJ1-5,TRBD1,TRBV9,NA,TGTGCCAGCAACTCAGGGGGGACCATGGATCAGCCCCAGCATTTT,CASNSGGTMDQPQHF
TRBJ2-2,TRBD2,TRBV28,many,TGTGCCAGCAGGGACGCCGGGACTAGCGTTGGGGAGCTGTTTTTT,CASRDAGTSVGELFF
TRBJ2-7,NA,TRBV9,few,TGTGCCAGCAGCGTAGGGGCGACCGCAGACTACGAGCAGTACTTC,CASSVGATADYEQYF
TRBJ2-1,NA,TRBV13,NA,TGTGCCAGCAGCCAGGGCGCGCCCAATGAGCAGTTCTTC,CASSQGAPNEQFF
TRBJ2-4,TRBD2,TRBV20-1,once,TGCAGTGCTAGAGCGGCTAGCGGAAACATTCAGTACTTC,CSARAASGNIQYF
TRBJ2-1,TRBD1,TRBV7-9,few,TGTGCCAGCAGCTTCCACGGGACAGCTAATGAGCAGTTCTTC,CASSFHGTANEQFF
TRBJ2-7,TRBD2,TRBV10-3,many,TGTGCCATCGGCGGCGGGAGGGCCGCCGAGCAGTACTTC,CAIGGGRAAEQYF
TRBJ2-1,TRBD1,TRBV19,few,TGTGCCAGCTCCGATCCCCGGGACAGGGGGCAGCATGAGCAGTTCTTC,CASSDPRDRGQHEQFF
TRBJ1-2,NA,TRBV11-2,NA,TGTGCCAGCAGCTTTAGTGGCTACTATGGCTACACCTTC,CASSFSGYYGYTF
TRBJ1-2,NA,TRBV7-2,many,TGTGCCAGCAGCTTAGTTACAGCTAACTATGGCTACACCTTC,CASSLVTANYGYTF
TRBJ2-1,NA,TRBV28,few,TGTGCCAGCAGTTTACAGGGGACCTACAATGAGCAGTTCTTC,CASSLQGTYNEQFF
TRBJ2-7,NA,TRBV30,many,TGTGCCTGGAGTGCTTTTAGTCCAGGCGGCTCCTACGAGCAGTACTTC,CAWSAFSPGGSYEQYF
TRBJ1-1,NA,TRBV27,many,TGTGCCAGCAGTTTATCAGGCAGCAACACTGAAGCTTTCTTT,CASSLSGSNTEAFF
TRBJ1-5,NA,TRBV5-6,NA,TGTGCCAGCAGCTTAGGGGGGAAGAATCTCAATCAGCCCCAGCATTTT,CASSLGGKNLNQPQHF
TRBJ1-6,NA,TRBV6-5,few,TGTGCCAGCAGTTACTCTTTCTGGACACAAAATAATTCACCCCTCCACTTT,CASSYSFWTQNNSPLHF
TRBJ2-1,NA,TRBV25-1,NA,TGTGCCAGCAGTGAATGGGTCAGCCAGGGATATGAGCAGTTCTTC,CASSEWVSQGYEQFF
TRBJ2-5,NA,TRBV2,NA,TGTGCCAGCAGCCCCAGGGACCCCCAAGAGACCCAGTACTTC,CASSPRDPQETQYF
TRBJ2-1,TRBD1,TRBV7-3,few,TGTGCCAGCAGGACCGGGACAGCCTCCTACAATGAGCAGTTCTTC,CASRTGTASYNEQFF
TRBJ2-3,NA,TRBV28,many,TGTGCCAGCAGACCCGGGACGAACACAGATACGCAGTATTTT,CASRPGTNTDTQYF
TRBJ1-5,NA,TRBV19,NA,TGTGCCAGTAGTATTATTGGGGGCCGGAGCAATCAGCCCCAGCATTTT,CASSIIGGRSNQPQHF
TRBJ1-2,NA,TRBV5-6,few,TGTGCCAGCAGCCCAGGCCGGCTACACTATGGCTACACCTTC,CASSPGRLHYGYTF
TRBJ2-1,NA,TRBV10-3,NA,TGTGCCATCAGTGAGTTAGCAGGGAACAATGAGCAGTTCTTC,CAISELAGNNEQFF
TRBJ2-2,NA,TRBV3-1,many,TGTGCCAGCAGCCCCAAGGGACGGCAGAACACCGGGGAGCTGTTTTTT,CASSPKGRQNTGELFF
TRBJ2-2,NA,TRBV12-3/TRBV12-4,few,TGTGCCAGCAGTCCAAGCGGAGATAACACCGGGGAGCTGTTTTTT,CASSPSGDNTGELFF
TRBJ2-1,TRBD2,TRBV2,many,TGTGCCAGCAGTGTAGGGTTTGGGGCGGGAGGGCCCATTTTTTACAATGAGCAGTTCTTC,CASSVGFGAGGPIFYNEQFF
TRBJ2-7,TRBD2,TRBV19,NA,TGTGCCAGTAGTTCGCCCGGGGGGACTAGCGGGAGTACCTACGAGCAGTACTTC,CASSSPGGTSGSTYEQYF
TRBJ2-5,TRBD2,TRBV4-1,NA,TGCGCCAGCAGCCAAGATCTTGCGGGAGGAGCGGCGAGGGAGACCCAGTACTTC,CASSQDLAGGAARETQYF
TRBJ2-1,TRBD2,TRBV6-5,NA,TGTGCCAGCAGTTACGTCACTAGCGGGAGGGCTAGCTCCTACAATGAGCAGTTCTTC,CASSYVTSGRASSYNEQFF
TRBJ1-2,NA,TRBV19,NA,TGTGCCAGTAGTTCTCGTGACACAATTCTATATGGCTACACCTTC,CASSSRDTILYGYTF
TRBJ1-6,NA,TRBV6-1,NA,TGTGCCAGCAGCATCGGCTCAGCAAGGGTCTCACCCCTCCACTTT,CASSIGSARVSPLHF
TRBJ1-2,NA,TRBV19,NA,TGTGCCAGTAGTATAGTTTCCGATCGTGGCTACACCTTC,CASSIVSDRGYTF
TRBJ2-1,NA,TRBV20-1,few,TGCAGTGCTCTTCAAAGACGGGACAATGAGCAGTTCTTC,CSALQRRDNEQFF
TRBJ2-3,NA,TRBV3-1,NA,TGTGCCAGCAGCCCCGGGACTTTCTTAGATTCTACGCAGTATTTT,CASSPGTFLDSTQYF
TRBJ2-7,TRBD2,TRBV5-6,many,TGTGCCAGCAGCTTGGCCGCGAGACTAGCGGATTCCTACGAGCAGTACTTC,CASSLAARLADSYEQYF
TRBJ2-7,NA,TRBV9,many,TGTGCCAGCAGCGTTGGCTCCAGCTCCTACGAGCAGTACTTC,CASSVGSSSYEQYF
TRBJ2-5,NA,TRBV28,few,TGTGCCAGCAGCTCCCCAGCTTATTTCCAAGAGACCCAGTACTTC,CASSSPAYFQETQYF
TRBJ1-5,TRBD1,TRBV15,many,TGTGCCACAGGGACAGGGAAACAGCCCCAGCATTTT,CATGTGKQPQHF
TRBJ1-2,TRBD1,TRBV20-1,NA,TGCAGTGCTCCAGAATCGGACAGGGGGGGCTATGGCTACACCTTC,CSAPESDRGGYGYTF